Listed below are T cell receptor beta chains from one sample, sequenced in a study of blood T cell repertoires in COVID-19. The table came from immunoSEQ multiplex PCR; TCRdb's copy has only in-frame clones and leaves some out. Among roughly 100,000 clones listed, more than 75% were seen once. The source material was peripheral blood. Receptor source: a man aged 55-75 years with active or convalescent COVID-19. The CDR3 runs from the conserved cysteine through the conserved F or W. Fields, in order: clone size, V gene, J gene, D gene, CDR3 protein, CDR3 DNA. The D gene is left open where the match is weak. Clone size is not always given. Where it is, it says once, few, many or a class for expanded clones.

abundance: NA
v_gene: TRBV19
j_gene: TRBJ2-1
d_gene: NA
CDR3aa: CASSVRRGLEYNEQFF
CDR3nt: TGTGCCAGTAGTGTTCGGAGGGGGCTGGAGTACAATGAGCAGTTCTTC

abundance: NA
v_gene: TRBV3-1/TRBV3-2
j_gene: TRBJ2-1
d_gene: NA
CDR3aa: CASSPTGTAGDEQFF
CDR3nt: TGTGCCAGCAGCCCCACCGGGACTGCCGGCGATGAGCAGTTCTTC

abundance: NA
v_gene: TRBV18
j_gene: TRBJ2-5
d_gene: TRBD2
CDR3aa: CASSPGSSGRETQYF
CDR3nt: TGTGCCAGCTCACCGGGCTCGAGCGGGAGAGAGACCCAGTACTTC

abundance: NA
v_gene: TRBV19
j_gene: TRBJ2-2
d_gene: TRBD2
CDR3aa: CASSGTSGILGGELFF
CDR3nt: TGTGCCAGTAGTGGGACTAGCGGGATTTTGGGAGGGGAGCTGTTTTTT

abundance: NA
v_gene: TRBV7-3
j_gene: TRBJ2-5
d_gene: NA
CDR3aa: CASSRTQGETQYF
CDR3nt: TGTGCCAGCAGCCGTACACAGGGAGAGACCCAGTACTTC

abundance: NA
v_gene: TRBV19
j_gene: TRBJ2-1
d_gene: TRBD2
CDR3aa: CASSIGGSSGRSRDNEQFF
CDR3nt: TGTGCCAGTAGTATAGGTGGTAGTAGCGGGAGGTCAAGGGACAATGAGCAGTTCTTC

abundance: NA
v_gene: TRBV11-2
j_gene: TRBJ2-1
d_gene: NA
CDR3aa: CASSSSLRPRGYYNEQFF
CDR3nt: TGTGCCAGCAGCTCTTCGTTGCGTCCAAGGGGATACTACAATGAGCAGTTCTTC

abundance: NA
v_gene: TRBV5-1
j_gene: TRBJ2-3
d_gene: NA
CDR3aa: CASSLDSQGYTDTQYF
CDR3nt: TGCGCCAGCAGCTTGGATTCACAGGGCTACACAGATACGCAGTATTTT

abundance: NA
v_gene: TRBV7-3
j_gene: TRBJ2-7
d_gene: TRBD1
CDR3aa: CASSPRGGPEQYF
CDR3nt: TGTGCCAGCAGCCCGCGAGGGGGCCCGGAGCAGTACTTC

abundance: NA
v_gene: TRBV9
j_gene: TRBJ2-7
d_gene: TRBD2
CDR3aa: CASSVGSISGNEQYF
CDR3nt: TGTGCCAGCAGCGTAGGAAGTATTAGCGGGAACGAGCAGTACTTC

abundance: NA
v_gene: TRBV24-1
j_gene: TRBJ2-3
d_gene: TRBD1
CDR3aa: CATSDKTGVTDTQYF
CDR3nt: TGTGCCACCAGTGATAAGACAGGGGTCACAGATACGCAGTATTTT

abundance: once
v_gene: TRBV19
j_gene: TRBJ2-1
d_gene: TRBD2
CDR3aa: CATMLGRAGEQFF
CDR3nt: TGTGCCACTATGCTCGGGAGGGCTGGCGAGCAGTTCTTC

abundance: NA
v_gene: TRBV3-1/TRBV3-2
j_gene: TRBJ1-2
d_gene: NA
CDR3aa: CASSRGGGYTF
CDR3nt: TGTGCCAGCAGCCGGGGGGGAGGCTACACCTTC

abundance: NA
v_gene: TRBV19
j_gene: TRBJ1-1
d_gene: TRBD1
CDR3aa: CASSAGTVSAFF
CDR3nt: TGTGCCAGTAGTGCCGGGACAGTTTCGGCTTTCTTT

abundance: NA
v_gene: TRBV14
j_gene: TRBJ1-6
d_gene: NA
CDR3aa: CASSQDHRQNSPLHF
CDR3nt: TGTGCCAGCAGCCAAGATCACAGGCAGAATTCACCCCTCCACTTT

abundance: NA
v_gene: TRBV9
j_gene: TRBJ2-1
d_gene: NA
CDR3aa: CASSVAGYNEQFF
CDR3nt: TGTGCCAGCAGCGTAGCAGGCTACAATGAGCAGTTCTTC

abundance: NA
v_gene: TRBV2
j_gene: TRBJ1-1
d_gene: NA
CDR3aa: CASSEGLSGTAEAFF
CDR3nt: TGTGCCAGCAGTGAGGGACTCTCCGGGACCGCTGAAGCTTTCTTT

abundance: NA
v_gene: TRBV18
j_gene: TRBJ2-3
d_gene: NA
CDR3aa: CASSQGYADTQYF
CDR3nt: TGTGCCAGCTCACAGGGGTACGCAGATACGCAGTATTTT

abundance: NA
v_gene: TRBV28
j_gene: TRBJ1-5
d_gene: NA
CDR3aa: CASSVQGSNQPQHF
CDR3nt: TGTGCCAGCAGTGTTCAGGGAAGCAATCAGCCCCAGCATTTT

abundance: NA
v_gene: TRBV7-8
j_gene: TRBJ2-5
d_gene: NA
CDR3aa: CASSLATWAQETQYF
CDR3nt: TGTGCCAGCAGCTTAGCAACATGGGCCCAAGAGACCCAGTACTTC

abundance: NA
v_gene: TRBV6-5
j_gene: TRBJ1-4
d_gene: NA
CDR3aa: CASSYSTGERGLFF
CDR3nt: TGTGCCAGCAGTTACTCGACTGGAGAAAGGGGGTTGTTTTTT

abundance: NA
v_gene: TRBV11-2
j_gene: TRBJ1-3
d_gene: NA
CDR3aa: CASSSPPRRSSGNTIYF
CDR3nt: TGTGCCAGCAGCTCCCCGCCCCGCAGAAGCTCTGGAAACACCATATATTTT

abundance: NA
v_gene: TRBV7-2
j_gene: TRBJ1-3
d_gene: TRBD1
CDR3aa: CASSVDRVTGNTIYF
CDR3nt: TGTGCCAGCAGCGTAGACAGGGTTACTGGAAACACCATATATTTT

abundance: NA
v_gene: TRBV9
j_gene: TRBJ1-3
d_gene: NA
CDR3aa: CASSVGQGLSGNTIYF
CDR3nt: TGTGCCAGCAGCGTTGGGCAGGGACTTTCTGGAAACACCATATATTTT

abundance: NA
v_gene: TRBV27
j_gene: TRBJ1-2
d_gene: NA
CDR3aa: CASSPPAGYGYTF
CDR3nt: TGTGCCAGCAGTCCCCCGGCGGGCTATGGCTACACCTTC

abundance: NA
v_gene: TRBV24-1
j_gene: TRBJ2-3
d_gene: NA
CDR3aa: CATSDPNTNQGDTQYF
CDR3nt: TGTGCCACCAGTGACCCGAATACCAACCAGGGAGATACGCAGTATTTT

abundance: once
v_gene: TRBV7-2
j_gene: TRBJ2-1
d_gene: NA
CDR3aa: CASSLGGGGPGYNEQFF
CDR3nt: TGTGCCAGCAGCTTAGGTGGGGGAGGTCCCGGCTACAATGAGCAGTTCTTC

abundance: NA
v_gene: TRBV19
j_gene: TRBJ1-1
d_gene: TRBD1
CDR3aa: CASSKRTGRGLNTEAFF
CDR3nt: TGTGCCAGTAGTAAAAGGACAGGTCGCGGGCTCAACACTGAAGCTTTCTTT

abundance: NA
v_gene: TRBV24-1
j_gene: TRBJ1-5
d_gene: TRBD1
CDR3aa: CATSDSGTGNQPQHF
CDR3nt: TGTGCCACCAGTGACTCCGGGACAGGGAATCAGCCCCAGCATTTT

abundance: once
v_gene: TRBV11-2
j_gene: TRBJ2-6
d_gene: TRBD1
CDR3aa: CASSSQGAGANVLTF
CDR3nt: TGTGCCAGCAGCTCTCAGGGGGCTGGGGCCAACGTCCTGACTTTC

abundance: NA
v_gene: TRBV9
j_gene: TRBJ2-5
d_gene: NA
CDR3aa: CASSPRSQGGVETQYF
CDR3nt: TGTGCCAGCAGCCCCCGGTCTCAGGGGGGCGTGGAGACCCAGTACTTC

abundance: NA
v_gene: TRBV3-1/TRBV3-2
j_gene: TRBJ2-3
d_gene: TRBD2
CDR3aa: CASSPRTGRATDTQYF
CDR3nt: TGTGCCAGCAGTCCCAGGACCGGGAGGGCCACCGATACGCAGTATTTT

abundance: NA
v_gene: TRBV27
j_gene: TRBJ1-6
d_gene: TRBD1
CDR3aa: CASSSGQGARNSPLHF
CDR3nt: TGTGCCAGCAGTTCGGGACAGGGGGCGCGTAATTCACCCCTCCACTTT

abundance: NA
v_gene: TRBV5-4
j_gene: TRBJ1-2
d_gene: TRBD1
CDR3aa: CASSLGQGNYGYTF
CDR3nt: TGTGCCAGCAGCCTTGGACAGGGGAACTATGGCTACACCTTC

abundance: NA
v_gene: TRBV11-2
j_gene: TRBJ2-7
d_gene: NA
CDR3aa: CASSWFGGTSSYEQYF
CDR3nt: TGTGCCAGCAGCTGGTTTGGCGGGACCAGCTCCTACGAGCAGTACTTC

abundance: NA
v_gene: TRBV27
j_gene: TRBJ2-7
d_gene: TRBD2
CDR3aa: CASTPGGSIYEQYF
CDR3nt: TGTGCCAGCACCCCGGGGGGGAGTATTTACGAGCAGTACTTC

abundance: NA
v_gene: TRBV27
j_gene: TRBJ1-1
d_gene: NA
CDR3aa: CASSLLGGAYTEAFF
CDR3nt: TGTGCCAGCAGTTTATTGGGGGGGGCTTACACTGAAGCTTTCTTT

abundance: NA
v_gene: TRBV20-1
j_gene: TRBJ1-2
d_gene: NA
CDR3aa: CSARDQAGYTF
CDR3nt: TGCAGTGCTAGAGATCAGGCTGGCTACACCTTC

abundance: NA
v_gene: TRBV29-1
j_gene: TRBJ2-2
d_gene: TRBD2
CDR3aa: CSVRLSSGRGTGELFF
CDR3nt: TGCAGCGTTAGGTTGAGTAGCGGGAGGGGGACCGGGGAGCTGTTTTTT

abundance: NA
v_gene: TRBV11-2
j_gene: TRBJ2-4
d_gene: TRBD2
CDR3aa: CASSPGGTSGALAKNIQYF
CDR3nt: TGTGCCAGCAGCCCAGGGGGGACTAGCGGGGCTCTAGCCAAAAACATTCAGTACTTC

abundance: NA
v_gene: TRBV21-1
j_gene: TRBJ2-1
d_gene: NA
CDR3aa: CASSKRALRDGANEQFF
CDR3nt: TGTGCCAGCAGCAAACGGGCTTTGAGGGATGGTGCCAATGAGCAGTTCTTC

abundance: NA
v_gene: TRBV7-9
j_gene: TRBJ2-1
d_gene: NA
CDR3aa: CASSLVSGPYNEQFF
CDR3nt: TGTGCCAGCAGCTTAGTAAGCGGGCCCTACAATGAGCAGTTCTTC

abundance: few
v_gene: TRBV3-1/TRBV3-2
j_gene: TRBJ2-5
d_gene: NA
CDR3aa: CASSQDMQQGTQYF
CDR3nt: TGTGCCAGCAGCCAAGATATGCAGCAGGGGACCCAGTACTTC

abundance: once
v_gene: TRBV28
j_gene: TRBJ1-6
d_gene: TRBD1
CDR3aa: CASSSPAGTGPNSPLHF
CDR3nt: TGTGCCAGCAGTTCGCCTGCCGGGACAGGGCCTAATTCACCCCTCCACTTT

abundance: NA
v_gene: TRBV18
j_gene: TRBJ2-3
d_gene: NA
CDR3aa: CASSPLRGNTDTQYF
CDR3nt: TGTGCCAGCTCACCACTGAGGGGGAACACAGATACGCAGTATTTT

abundance: NA
v_gene: TRBV28
j_gene: TRBJ2-7
d_gene: NA
CDR3aa: CASSLAGSSYEQYF
CDR3nt: TGTGCCAGCAGTTTAGCGGGCTCCTCCTACGAGCAGTACTTC

abundance: NA
v_gene: TRBV5-4
j_gene: TRBJ2-7
d_gene: NA
CDR3aa: CASSPGRVTYEQYF
CDR3nt: TGTGCCAGCAGCCCGGGCAGGGTTACTTACGAGCAGTACTTC

abundance: NA
v_gene: TRBV5-6
j_gene: TRBJ2-5
d_gene: NA
CDR3aa: CASSLTVRRIQETQYF
CDR3nt: TGTGCCAGCAGCTTGACGGTAAGGCGGATTCAAGAGACCCAGTACTTC

abundance: NA
v_gene: TRBV6-5
j_gene: TRBJ1-4
d_gene: NA
CDR3aa: CASSRLPGEKLFF
CDR3nt: TGTGCCAGCAGTCGACTGCCGGGGGAAAAACTGTTTTTT

abundance: NA
v_gene: TRBV19
j_gene: TRBJ1-2
d_gene: TRBD1
CDR3aa: CASSTPGTVNYGYTF
CDR3nt: TGTGCCAGTAGTACCCCCGGGACAGTAAACTATGGCTACACCTTC

abundance: NA
v_gene: TRBV29-1
j_gene: TRBJ2-2
d_gene: TRBD1
CDR3aa: CSVVVQGATGELFF
CDR3nt: TGCAGCGTTGTGGTACAGGGGGCCACCGGGGAGCTGTTTTTT

abundance: NA
v_gene: TRBV27
j_gene: TRBJ2-5
d_gene: TRBD1
CDR3aa: CASRETGSERETQYF
CDR3nt: TGTGCCAGCAGAGAGACAGGGAGCGAGAGGGAGACCCAGTACTTC

abundance: NA
v_gene: TRBV7-9
j_gene: TRBJ2-3
d_gene: TRBD2
CDR3aa: CASSLTSGSGTDTQYF
CDR3nt: TGTGCCAGCAGCTTGACTAGCGGGAGCGGGACAGATACGCAGTATTTT